This is a list of T cell receptor beta chains from one sample in a study of blood T cells in healthy people across ages. TCRdb analysed the 5' RACE reads with MiXCR anew, one entry per CDR3 protein. The sample has about 1 million distinct CDR3 sequences; 35% to 50% are singletons. The sequencing sample was made of blood. The receptors come from an older woman in good health. Each CDR3 is given with its conserved first and last residue. Fields, in order: clone size, V gene, D gene, J gene, CDR3 protein, CDR3 DNA. A D gene is named only where the DNA matches it firmly. Clone size, where shown, is once, few, many, or a class for clones that have expanded.

clone_size: few
v_call: TRBV14
d_call: -
j_call: TRBJ2-1
cdr3_aa: CASSHYKQVLSYNEQFF
cdr3_nt: TGTGCCAGCAGCCATTATAAACAGGTACTTTCCTACAATGAGCAGTTCTTC

clone_size: -
v_call: TRBV2
d_call: TRBD2
j_call: TRBJ2-3
cdr3_aa: CASSEEGRGSTDTQYF
cdr3_nt: TGTGCCAGCAGTGAAGAGGGGCGGGGGAGCACAGATACGCAGTATTTT

clone_size: few
v_call: TRBV6-5
d_call: -
j_call: TRBJ2-7
cdr3_aa: CASSYSWVEQYF
cdr3_nt: TGTGCCAGCAGTTACTCTTGGGTCGAGCAGTACTTC

clone_size: few
v_call: TRBV29-1
d_call: -
j_call: TRBJ1-4
cdr3_aa: CSVQGFNEKLFF
cdr3_nt: TGCAGCGTACAGGGCTTTAATGAAAAACTGTTTTTT

clone_size: many
v_call: TRBV20-1
d_call: TRBD2
j_call: TRBJ2-1
cdr3_aa: CSARARRAGVLNEQFF
cdr3_nt: TGCAGTGCTAGAGCTCGGAGAGCGGGAGTTTTGAATGAGCAGTTCTTC

clone_size: -
v_call: TRBV20-1
d_call: -
j_call: TRBJ1-2
cdr3_aa: CSARALANYGYTF
cdr3_nt: TGCAGTGCTAGGGCCCTGGCTAACTATGGCTACACCTTC

clone_size: -
v_call: TRBV15
d_call: -
j_call: TRBJ2-7
cdr3_aa: CATSKVESYEQYF
cdr3_nt: TGTGCCACCAGCAAAGTGGAGTCCTACGAGCAGTACTTC

clone_size: -
v_call: TRBV25-1
d_call: -
j_call: TRBJ2-4
cdr3_aa: CASSVLRRQILAKNIQYF
cdr3_nt: TGTGCCAGCAGTGTCCTAAGAAGACAGATCCTAGCCAAAAACATTCAGTACTTC

clone_size: -
v_call: TRBV28
d_call: TRBD1
j_call: TRBJ1-1
cdr3_aa: CASSSPWTGNTEAFF
cdr3_nt: TGTGCCAGCAGCTCCCCCTGGACAGGGAACACTGAAGCTTTCTTT

clone_size: -
v_call: TRBV2
d_call: -
j_call: TRBJ1-5
cdr3_aa: CASSMAKGSNQPQHF
cdr3_nt: TGTGCCAGCAGTATGGCCAAGGGTAGCAATCAGCCCCAGCATTTT

clone_size: few
v_call: TRBV12-3/TRBV12-4
d_call: -
j_call: TRBJ1-5
cdr3_aa: CASSLGTFNQPQHF
cdr3_nt: TGTGCCAGCAGTTTAGGGACCTTCAATCAGCCCCAGCATTTT

clone_size: -
v_call: TRBV3-1
d_call: TRBD2
j_call: TRBJ2-7
cdr3_aa: CASSPSRGRPYEQYF
cdr3_nt: TGTGCCAGCAGTCCATCCCGCGGGAGGCCCTACGAGCAGTACTTC

clone_size: once
v_call: TRBV25-1
d_call: TRBD2
j_call: TRBJ2-7
cdr3_aa: CAPSGGIYEQYF
cdr3_nt: TGTGCCCCAAGCGGGGGTATATACGAGCAGTACTTC

clone_size: -
v_call: TRBV27
d_call: -
j_call: TRBJ2-7
cdr3_aa: CASSLSGTAAEQYF
cdr3_nt: TGTGCCAGCAGTCTTTCCGGGACCGCTGCCGAGCAGTACTTC

clone_size: -
v_call: TRBV7-8
d_call: -
j_call: TRBJ2-7
cdr3_aa: CASSLQGRAYEQYF
cdr3_nt: TGTGCCAGCAGCCTACAAGGCAGAGCCTACGAGCAGTACTTC

clone_size: -
v_call: TRBV7-8
d_call: -
j_call: TRBJ2-3
cdr3_aa: CASSLRDTFTDTQYF
cdr3_nt: TGTGCCAGCAGCTTGCGCGACACCTTCACAGATACGCAGTATTTT